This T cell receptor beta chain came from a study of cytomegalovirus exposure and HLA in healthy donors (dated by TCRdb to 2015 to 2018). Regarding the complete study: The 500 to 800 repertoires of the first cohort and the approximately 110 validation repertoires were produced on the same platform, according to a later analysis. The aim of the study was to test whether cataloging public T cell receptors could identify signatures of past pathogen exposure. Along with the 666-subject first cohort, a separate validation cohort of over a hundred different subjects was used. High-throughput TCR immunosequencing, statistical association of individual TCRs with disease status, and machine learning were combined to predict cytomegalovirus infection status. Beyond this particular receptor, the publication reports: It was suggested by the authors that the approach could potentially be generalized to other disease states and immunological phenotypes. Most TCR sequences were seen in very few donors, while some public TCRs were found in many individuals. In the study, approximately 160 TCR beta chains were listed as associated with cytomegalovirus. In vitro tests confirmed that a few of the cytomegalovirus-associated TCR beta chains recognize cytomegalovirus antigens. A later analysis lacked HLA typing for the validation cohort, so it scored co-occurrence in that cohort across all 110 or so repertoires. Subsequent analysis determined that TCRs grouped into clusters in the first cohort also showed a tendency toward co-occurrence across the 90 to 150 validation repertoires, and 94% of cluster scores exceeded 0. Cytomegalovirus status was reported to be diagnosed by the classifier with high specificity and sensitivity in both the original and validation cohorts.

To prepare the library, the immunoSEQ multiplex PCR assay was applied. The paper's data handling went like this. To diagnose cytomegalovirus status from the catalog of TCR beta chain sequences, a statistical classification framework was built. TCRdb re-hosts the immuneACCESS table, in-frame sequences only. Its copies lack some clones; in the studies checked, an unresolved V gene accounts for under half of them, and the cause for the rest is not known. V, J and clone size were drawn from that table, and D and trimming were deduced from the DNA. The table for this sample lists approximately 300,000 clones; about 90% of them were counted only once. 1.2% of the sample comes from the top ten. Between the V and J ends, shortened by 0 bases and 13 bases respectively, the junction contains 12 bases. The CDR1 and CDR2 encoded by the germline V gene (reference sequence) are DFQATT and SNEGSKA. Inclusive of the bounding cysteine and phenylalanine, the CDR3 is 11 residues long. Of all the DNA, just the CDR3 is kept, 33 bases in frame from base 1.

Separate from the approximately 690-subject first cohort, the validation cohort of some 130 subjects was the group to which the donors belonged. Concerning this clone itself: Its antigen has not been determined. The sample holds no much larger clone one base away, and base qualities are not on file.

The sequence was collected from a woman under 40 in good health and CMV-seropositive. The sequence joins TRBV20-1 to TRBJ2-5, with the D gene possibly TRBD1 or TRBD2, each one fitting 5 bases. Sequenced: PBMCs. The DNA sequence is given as TGCAGTGCTAGAGATCAGGGAGCTTCGTACTTC. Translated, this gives CSARDQGASYF.